Following are 30 T cell receptor beta chains from one sample sequenced in a study of blood T cell repertoires in COVID-19. Here immunoSEQ multiplex PCR was the method, and the copy in TCRdb shows in-frame clones only, minus some. The sample consists of roughly 300,000 clones, approximately 91% of them appearing once. Sample: peripheral blood. These receptors came from a man aged 18 to 35 with active or convalescent COVID-19.

This chain joins TRBV12-3 or TRBV12-4 and TRBJ1-2, with D tentatively TRBD1 (5 bases). The ends were cut back, 6 bases at V and 4 bases at J, with 9 bases in the middle. This CDR3 region has 12 residues. CDR3 nucleotides: TGTGCCAGCAGGCAGGGCAGCTATGGCTACACCTTC. It is translated as CASRQGSYGYTF.

V gene TRBV7-2 combines with J gene TRBJ1-6; 11 nucleotides agree with TRBD1. Trimming took 1 base from V and 10 from J; bases not matched to a gene: 0. Germline lookup yields CDR1 SGHTA and CDR2 FQGNSA. This CDR3 contains 14 residues. The CDR3 sequence: CASSLGTGGSPLHF. CDR3 DNA sequence: TGTGCCAGCAGCTTAGGGACAGGGGGCTCACCCCTCCACTTT.

This rearrangement joins TRBV7-8 to TRBJ1-2, with D tentatively TRBD1 (5 bases). V was shortened by 5 bases and J by 13 bases, with 17 bases between the two germline ends. The CDR3 is 12 residues long. Germline assignment: CDR1 SGHVS and CDR2 FQNEAQ. CDR3: CASSLGWRGPTF. DNA of the CDR3: TGTGCCAGCAGCCTTGGGTGGAGGGGTCCCACCTTC. The whole variable domain, filled in from reference TRBV7-8 and TRBJ1-2, reads GAGVSQSPRYKVAKRGQDVALRCDPISGHVSLFWYQQALGQGPEFLTYFQNEAQLDKSGLPSDRFFAERPEGSVSTLKIQRTQQEDSAVYLCASSLGWRGPTFGSGTRLTVV.

V and J are TRBV5-1 and TRBJ2-2, with TRBD2 as a possible D gene (6 bases). CDR1 is SGHRS and CDR2 is YFSETQ in the germline V gene. Trimming stripped 3 bases from V and 3 bases from J, with 9 bases between. CDR3 length equals 14 residues. DNA for the CDR3: TGCGCCAGCAGCTGGGGGGATTACACCGGGGAGCTGTTTTTT. Its translation: CASSWGDYTGELFF.

On this clone: In the same sample, other DNA sequences code for this CDR3. The V gene is TRBV5-1, the J gene TRBJ2-2; 8 positions match TRBD1. Germline V gives CDR1 SGHRS, CDR2 YFSETQ. The CDR3 sequence is 14 residues long. The V and J ends lost 4 bases and 5 bases, in that order; junction bases with no gene match: 4. CDR3 coding DNA: TGCGCCAGCAGCCTAGACAGGGGAACCGGGGAGCTGTTTTTT. Its protein is CASSLDRGTGELFF.

V and J are TRBV7-3 and TRBJ2-6; TRBD1 might be the D (5 bases). Per germline, CDR1 SGHTA and CDR2 FQGTGA. The CDR3 covers 16 residues. The ends were cut back, 5 bases at V and 0 bases at J, with 11 bases in the middle. This CDR3 reads CASSATGFSGANVLTF. CDR3 sequence (DNA): TGTGCCAGCAGCGCTACAGGTTTCTCTGGGGCCAACGTCCTGACTTTC.

The chain has TRBV6-5 and TRBJ1-4; D call uncertain. The CDR3 contains 13 residues. The germline CDR1 and CDR2 sequences are MNHEY and SVGAGI. Deletions cut 6 bases from V and 7 bases from J, with 12 bases between. CDR3 in amino acids: CASSPLAGEKLFF. Written as DNA, the CDR3 is TGTGCCAGCAGCCCCCTAGCGGGTGAAAAACTGTTTTTT.

The rearrangement uses TRBV19 and TRBJ1-5; possibly TRBD1 for D (5 bases). Germline-derived CDR1 and CDR2 are LNHDA and SQIVND (reference sequence). V was clipped by 7 bases and J by 7 bases, with 17 bases between them. This CDR3 is built from 14 residues. DNA of the CDR3: TGTGCCAGTACGCGCAGGGAGGAAGGGCAGCCCCAGCATTTT. Translated: CASTRREEGQPQHF.

This chain joins TRBV7-9 and TRBJ1-6; 8 bases match TRBD1. Germline V gene data show CDR1 as SEHNR and CDR2 as FQNEAQ (reference sequence). Trimming removed 0 bases from V and 14 bases from J; junction bases left unmatched: 9. The CDR3 sequence is 15 residues long. The CDR3 region is CASSLATGQGNTLHF. The CDR3 DNA is TGTGCCAGCAGCTTAGCTACAGGACAGGGTAACACCCTCCACTTT.

This clone was observed a few times. This chain connects TRBV10-1 to TRBJ2-2, with 7 bases lining up with TRBD2. Per the germline V gene, CDR1 is WNHNN and CDR2 is SYGVQD (reference sequence). CDR3 length: 14 amino acids. Trimming removed 6 bases from V and 7 bases from J; junction bases left unmatched: 8. CDR3 loop: CASSETTSIGELFF. The DNA for the CDR3 is TGCGCCAGCAGCGAGACGACTAGCATCGGGGAGCTGTTTTTT.

V gene TRBV28 combines with J gene TRBJ1-6; TRBD1 agrees at 10 bases. The CDR3 contains 17 residues. The V gene end was trimmed by 5 bases and the J gene end by 7 bases; junction bases not matched to a gene: 11. The germline CDR1 and CDR2 sequences are MDHEN and SYDVKM. DNA for the CDR3: TGTGCCAGCAGTCTCAATCGGACAGGGGGGATCAATTCACCCCTCCACTTT. The encoded protein is CASSLNRTGGINSPLHF.

The rearrangement uses TRBV11-2 and TRBJ1-3; D call uncertain. CDR3 size: 13 residues. Trimming took off 3 bases at V and 4 bases at J, with 7 bases between the two ends. Germline V lookup: CDR1 SGHAT, CDR2 FQNNGV. CDR3 sequence reads: CASSLTGGNTIYF. In nucleotides, the CDR3 is TGTGCCAGCAGCTTGACGGGAGGAAACACCATATATTTT.

The chain recombines TRBV4-2 with TRBJ1-5; 8 bases are shared with TRBD1. With 0 bases clipped from V and 4 bases from J, the junction kept 2 bases outside the gene matches. Germline CDR1 reads LGHNA; CDR2 reads YNFKEQ. The CDR3 totals 15 residues. The CDR3 DNA reads TGTGCCAGCAGCCAAGACAGGGGGCGAAATCAGCCCCAGCATTTT. Protein sequence: CASSQDRGRNQPQHF.

The chain carries TRBV4-1 and TRBJ1-5; maybe TRBD1 (6 bases). The CDR3 consists of 16 residues. V gave up 0 bases and J gave up 0 bases, with 9 bases separating them. Germline CDR1 MGHRA, CDR2 YSYEKL. The CDR3 loop is CASSQERQVSNQPQHF. CDR3 in DNA: TGCGCCAGCAGCCAAGAGAGACAGGTTAGCAATCAGCCCCAGCATTTT.

The chain joins TRBV23-1 to TRBJ1-4; 7 nucleotides agree with TRBD1. TRBV23-1 is sorted into the ORF group, with uncertain function. The CDR3 has 15 residues. J gave up 3 bases and V 2 bases, and 3 bases lay outside the gene matches. DNA for the CDR3: TGCGCCAGCAGTCAAGCACAGGGGTCTAATGAAAAACTGTTTTTT. It codes for CASSQAQGSNEKLFF.

The rearrangement links TRBV18 to TRBJ2-1, with TRBD1 matching over 7 bases. CDR3 length equals 16 residues. J gave up 2 bases and V 1 base, and 5 bases lay outside the gene matches. The germline V gene has CDR1 KGHSH and CDR2 LQKENI. CDR3 sequence reads: CASSPRTGDTYNEQFF. Here the CDR3 DNA reads TGTGCCAGCTCACCACGTACAGGGGACACCTACAATGAGCAGTTCTTC.

This clone was seen a single time. The gene calls are TRBV5-4 and TRBJ2-1; D is possibly TRBD2 (6 bases). V was pared by 4 bases and J by 0 bases, with 14 bases between. The CDR3 runs to 16 residues. The germline V gene encodes CDR1 SGHNT and CDR2 YYREEE (reference sequence). The CDR3 nucleotides read TGTGCCAGCAGCCAGGCGGGACTGAGCTCCTACAATGAGCAGTTCTTC. This translates into CASSQAGLSSYNEQFF.

The chain links TRBV9 to TRBJ2-3, with 10 bases aligning to TRBD2. V lost 1 base to trimming and J lost 6 bases; unmatched junction nucleotides: 8. In germline, CDR1 is SGDLS, CDR2 YYNGEE. CDR3 length equals 16 residues. The CDR3, as DNA: TGTGCCAGCAGCGTAAGAAAGCGGGGGGGCATCGATACGCAGTATTTT. It specifies CASSVRKRGGIDTQYF.

V usage is TRBV7-2 and J usage is TRBJ2-1, with 8 positions matching TRBD2. The germline CDR1 and CDR2 sequences are SGHTA and FQGNSA. The CDR3 loop spans 17 amino acids. V was clipped by 5 bases and J by 1 base; unmatched bases: 10. CDR3 sequence: CASSPHLAGTSYNEQFF. As DNA, the CDR3 is TGTGCCAGCAGCCCGCACTTAGCGGGGACGTCCTACAATGAGCAGTTCTTC.

The rearrangement joins TRBV9 to TRBJ2-2, with a weak D call TRBD2 (6 bases). The CDR3 loop spans 16 amino acids. Deletions cut 3 bases from V and 3 bases from J, with 15 bases between. Germline CDR1 is SGDLS and CDR2 is YYNGEE. As DNA, the CDR3 is TGTGCCAGCAGCGCCCGTGGCGGGGTCGACACCGGGGAGCTGTTTTTT. Translating gives CASSARGGVDTGELFF.

This chain connects TRBV7-4 to TRBJ1-4, with a possible D match to TRBD1 (5 bases). The CDR3 runs to 14 residues. The V gene lost 6 bases and the J gene lost 2 bases, with 10 bases spanning the gap. Germline V gene lookup returns CDR1 SGHVT and CDR2 SQSDAQ. The CDR3 DNA is TGTGCCAGCAGATTCCGGGGGACTAATGAAAAACTGTTTTTT. It codes for CASRFRGTNEKLFF.

The chain recombines TRBV6-5 with TRBJ2-7, with TRBD2 matching 10 bases. The germline gives CDR1 MNHEY, CDR2 SVGAGI. V trimming: 6 bases; J trimming: 6 bases; junction bases outside the gene matches: 2. The CDR3 length is 12 residues. The CDR3 region is CASRAGGAEQYF. The CDR3 nucleotides are TGTGCCAGCAGAGCGGGGGGGGCCGAGCAGTACTTC.

J is TRBJ2-7 and V is TRBV4-3; 7 bases match TRBD1. V lost 3 bases to trimming and J lost 1 base; unmatched junction nucleotides: 9. This CDR3 comprises 16 residues. Germline CDR1 reads LGHNA; CDR2 reads YSLEER. CDR3 amino acids: CASSHSWTGESYEQYF. The CDR3, as DNA: TGCGCCAGCAGCCATAGCTGGACAGGAGAATCCTACGAGCAGTACTTC.

The chain links TRBV10-3 to TRBJ1-2; weak D call: TRBD1 (5 bases). CDR3 size: 12 residues. V was pared by 5 bases and J by 5 bases, with 9 bases between. Germline-derived CDR1 and CDR2 are ENHRY and SYGVKD. The chain's CDR3 is CAISPKGYGYTF. The DNA for the CDR3 is TGTGCCATCAGTCCTAAGGGGTATGGCTACACCTTC.

The chain links TRBV5-4 to TRBJ2-1; 8 nucleotides align to TRBD1. Germline trimming cut 4 bases from V and 8 bases from J; bases unmatched to any gene: 8. CDR3 length: 14 residues. CDR1 and CDR2 (germline): SGHNT, YYREEE (reference sequence). This CDR3 reads CASSPVDRVDEQFF. CDR3 in DNA: TGTGCCAGCAGCCCAGTGGACAGGGTGGATGAGCAGTTCTTC.

The chain is built from TRBV6-2 or TRBV6-3 and TRBJ1-6; D might be TRBD1 (6 bases). Looked up from germline, CDR1 is MNHEY and CDR2 is SVGEGT. V was clipped by 5 bases and J by 2 bases, with 10 bases between them. This CDR3 is built from 15 residues. CDR3: CASSGDKTYNSPLHF. DNA of the CDR3: TGTGCCAGCAGTGGGGACAAGACCTATAATTCACCCCTCCACTTT.

The chain recombines TRBV10-3 with TRBJ2-5, with TRBD2 as a possible D gene (5 bases). Germline CDR1 ENHRY, CDR2 SYGVKD. Trimming pared 10 bases from V and 1 base from J, leaving 13 bases between. The CDR3 covers 13 residues. CDR3 residues: CATEAALQETQYF. CDR3 bases: TGTGCCACCGAAGCGGCGCTCCAAGAGACCCAGTACTTC.

This chain uses TRBV7-9 with TRBJ2-1, with a tentative D call TRBD2 (6 bases). The CDR3 extends over 15 amino acids. Germline values: CDR1 SEHNR, CDR2 FQNEAQ (reference sequence). V was clipped by 5 bases and J by 0 bases, with 11 bases between them. Written as DNA, the CDR3 is TGTGCCAGCAGCCCCCCCGGGGGCTCCTACAATGAGCAGTTCTTC. This encodes CASSPPGGSYNEQFF.

The chain links TRBV5-5 to TRBJ2-1; tentatively, D is TRBD1 (7 bases). The CDR3 loop spans 15 amino acids. The germline V and J ends were trimmed by 4 bases and 4 bases, with 15 bases remaining between them. CDR1 SGHKS and CDR2 YYEKEE come from the germline V gene (reference sequence). The CDR3 nucleotides read TGTGCCAGCAGCGGGGGGACAGACTCTTACAATGAGCAGTTCTTC. This gives the protein CASSGGTDSYNEQFF.

This rearrangement joins TRBV10-3 to TRBJ2-1, with D possibly matching TRBD1 (6 bases). Trimming cost V 2 bases and J 10 bases, with 9 bases left between them. Germline V gene data show CDR1 as ENHRY and CDR2 as SYGVKD. This CDR3 contains 12 residues. Written as DNA, the CDR3 is TGTGCCATCAGTGAGGACAGGCTGGAGCAGTTCTTC. This gives the protein CAISEDRLEQFF.